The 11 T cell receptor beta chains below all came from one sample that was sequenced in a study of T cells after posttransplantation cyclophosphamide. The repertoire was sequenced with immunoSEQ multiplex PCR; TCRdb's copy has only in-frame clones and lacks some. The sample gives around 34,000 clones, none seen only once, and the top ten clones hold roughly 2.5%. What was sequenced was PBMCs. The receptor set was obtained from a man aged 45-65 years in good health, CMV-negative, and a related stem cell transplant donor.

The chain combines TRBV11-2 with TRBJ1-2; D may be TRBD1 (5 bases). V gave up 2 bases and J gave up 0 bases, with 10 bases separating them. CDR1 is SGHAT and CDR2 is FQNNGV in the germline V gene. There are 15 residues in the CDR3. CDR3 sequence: CASSLLAGSNYGYTF. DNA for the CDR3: TGTGCCAGCAGCTTACTGGCAGGGTCTAACTATGGCTACACCTTC.

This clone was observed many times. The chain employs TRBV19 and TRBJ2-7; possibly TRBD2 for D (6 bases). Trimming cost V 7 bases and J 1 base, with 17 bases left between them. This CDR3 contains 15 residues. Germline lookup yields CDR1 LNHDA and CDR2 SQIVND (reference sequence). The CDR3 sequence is CASTPRRGESYEQYF. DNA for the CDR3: TGTGCCAGTACTCCGCGGCGGGGTGAGTCCTACGAGCAGTACTTC.

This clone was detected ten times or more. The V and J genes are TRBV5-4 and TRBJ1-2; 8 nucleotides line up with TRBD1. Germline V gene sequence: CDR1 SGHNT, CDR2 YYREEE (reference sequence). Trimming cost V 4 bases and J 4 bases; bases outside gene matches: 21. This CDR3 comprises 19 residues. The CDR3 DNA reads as TGTGCCAGCAGCCACCCTAATGGGGGTCGAGACAGGGGTCTCTATGGCTACACCTTC. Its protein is CASSHPNGGRDRGLYGYTF. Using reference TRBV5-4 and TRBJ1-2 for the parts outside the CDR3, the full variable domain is ETGVTQSPTHLIKTRGQQVTLRCSSQSGHNTVSWYQQALGQGPQFIFQYYREEENGRGNFPPRFSGLQFPNYSSELNVNALELDDSALYLCASSHPNGGRDRGLYGYTFGSGTRLTVV.

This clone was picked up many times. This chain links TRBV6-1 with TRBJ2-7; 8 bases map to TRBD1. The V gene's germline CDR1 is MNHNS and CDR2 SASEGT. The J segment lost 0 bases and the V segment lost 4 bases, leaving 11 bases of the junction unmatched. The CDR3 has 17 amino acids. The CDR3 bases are TGTGCCAGCAGTGCCCCCCCCCGGGACAGGAGCTCCTACGAGCAGTACTTC. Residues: CASSAPPRDRSSYEQYF.

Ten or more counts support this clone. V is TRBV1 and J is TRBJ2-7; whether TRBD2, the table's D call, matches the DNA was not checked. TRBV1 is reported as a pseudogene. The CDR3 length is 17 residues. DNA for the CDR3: TGCACCAGCAGCCAAGATTGGCCTGAGGCGGGTGTTGACGAGCAGTACTTC. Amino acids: CTSSQDWPEAGVDEQYF.

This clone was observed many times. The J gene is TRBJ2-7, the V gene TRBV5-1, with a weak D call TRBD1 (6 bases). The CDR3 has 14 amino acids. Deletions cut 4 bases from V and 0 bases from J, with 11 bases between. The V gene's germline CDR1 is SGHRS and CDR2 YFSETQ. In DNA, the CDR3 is TGCGCCAGCAGCCTGGACAGTAGCTCCTACGAGCAGTACTTC. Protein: CASSLDSSSYEQYF. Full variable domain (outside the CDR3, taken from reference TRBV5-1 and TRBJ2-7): KAGVTQTPRYLIKTRGQQVTLSCSPISGHRSVSWYQQTPGQGLQFLFEYFSETQRNKGNFPGRFSGRQFSNSRSEMNVSTLELGDSALYLCASSLDSSSYEQYFGPGTRLTVT.

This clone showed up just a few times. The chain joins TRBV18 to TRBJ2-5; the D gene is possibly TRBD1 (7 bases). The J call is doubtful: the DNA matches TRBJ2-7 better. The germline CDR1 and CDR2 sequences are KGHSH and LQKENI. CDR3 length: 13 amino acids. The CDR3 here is CASSPQGGREQYF. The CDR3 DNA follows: TGTGCCAGCTCACCCCAGGGGGGTCGCGAGCAGTACTTC.

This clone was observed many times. The CDR3 protein is CASSQMGQSNYGYTF. CDR3 nucleotides: TGCGCCAGCAGCCAAATGGGACAGAGTAACTATGGCTACACCTTC. The gene calls are TRBV4-3 and TRBJ1-2; TRBD1 agrees at 7 bases. The germline gives CDR1 LGHNA, CDR2 YSLEER. CDR3 length: 15 residues. V lost 2 bases and J lost 1; bases outside the gene matches: 4.

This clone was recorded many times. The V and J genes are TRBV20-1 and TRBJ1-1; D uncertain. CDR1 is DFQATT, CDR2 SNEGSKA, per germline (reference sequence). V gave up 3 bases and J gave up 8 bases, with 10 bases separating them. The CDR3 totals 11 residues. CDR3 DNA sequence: TGCAGTGCTAGTAACGTAGTCGAAGCTTTCTTT. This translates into CSASNVVEAFF.

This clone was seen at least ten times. The CDR3 here is CASSTGTGGYNEQFF. Written as DNA, the CDR3 is TGTGCCAGTAGTACAGGGACAGGGGGGTACAATGAGCAGTTCTTC. This chain joins TRBV19 and TRBJ2-1, with 11 bases identical to TRBD1. Looked up from germline, CDR1 is LNHDA and CDR2 is SQIVND (reference sequence). CDR3 length equals 15 residues. The junction had 3 bases not matched to a gene; V was cut back by 4 bases and J by 4 bases.

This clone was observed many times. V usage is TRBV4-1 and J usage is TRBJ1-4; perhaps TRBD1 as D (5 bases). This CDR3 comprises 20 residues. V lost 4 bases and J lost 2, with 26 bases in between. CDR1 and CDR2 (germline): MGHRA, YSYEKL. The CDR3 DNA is TGCGCCAGCAGCCGGACGGGAGGGGTTTTGTTAACACTGACTAATGAAAAACTGTTTTTT. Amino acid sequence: CASSRTGGVLLTLTNEKLFF.